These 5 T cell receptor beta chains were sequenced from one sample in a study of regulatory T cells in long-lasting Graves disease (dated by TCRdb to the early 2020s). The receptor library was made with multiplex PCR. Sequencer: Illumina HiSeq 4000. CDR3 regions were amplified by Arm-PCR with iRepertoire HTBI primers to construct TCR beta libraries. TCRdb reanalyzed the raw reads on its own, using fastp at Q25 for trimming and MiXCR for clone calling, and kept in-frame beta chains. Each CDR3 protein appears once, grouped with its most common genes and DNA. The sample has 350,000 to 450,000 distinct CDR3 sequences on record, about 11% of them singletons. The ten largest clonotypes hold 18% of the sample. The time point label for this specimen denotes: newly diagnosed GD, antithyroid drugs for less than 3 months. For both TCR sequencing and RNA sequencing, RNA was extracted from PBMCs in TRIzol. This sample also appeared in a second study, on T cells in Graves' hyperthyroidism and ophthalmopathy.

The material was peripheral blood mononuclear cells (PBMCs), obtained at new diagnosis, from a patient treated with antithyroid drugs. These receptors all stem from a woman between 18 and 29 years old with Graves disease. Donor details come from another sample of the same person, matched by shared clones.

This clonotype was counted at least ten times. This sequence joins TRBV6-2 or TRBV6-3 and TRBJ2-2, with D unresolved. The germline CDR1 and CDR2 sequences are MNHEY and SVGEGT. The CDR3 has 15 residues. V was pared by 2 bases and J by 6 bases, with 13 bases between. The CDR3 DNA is TGTGCCAGCAGTTACCCGATCCGACGGTCCGGGGAGCTGTTTTTT. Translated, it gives CASSYPIRRSGELFF.

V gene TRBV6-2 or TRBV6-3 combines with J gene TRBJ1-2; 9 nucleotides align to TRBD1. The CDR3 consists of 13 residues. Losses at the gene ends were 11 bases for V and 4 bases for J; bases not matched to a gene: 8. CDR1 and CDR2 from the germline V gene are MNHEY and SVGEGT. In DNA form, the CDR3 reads TGTGCCGGGGGACAGGGTGACGTCTATGGCTACACCTTC. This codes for CAGGQGDVYGYTF.

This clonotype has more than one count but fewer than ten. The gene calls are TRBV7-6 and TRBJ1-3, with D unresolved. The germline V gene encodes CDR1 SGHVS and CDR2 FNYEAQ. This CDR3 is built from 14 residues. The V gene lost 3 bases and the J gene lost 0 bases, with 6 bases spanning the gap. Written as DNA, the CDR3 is TGTGCCAGCAGCTTCAGGAACTCTGGAAACACCATATATTTT. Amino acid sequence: CASSFRNSGNTIYF.

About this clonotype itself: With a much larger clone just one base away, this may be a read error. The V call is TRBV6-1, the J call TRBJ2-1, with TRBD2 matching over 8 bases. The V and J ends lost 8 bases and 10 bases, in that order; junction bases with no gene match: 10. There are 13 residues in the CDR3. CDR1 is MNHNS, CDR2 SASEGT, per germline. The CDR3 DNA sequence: TGTGCCAGCCGGACTAGCCAACACTACGAGCAGTTCTTC. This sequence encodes CASRTSQHYEQFF.

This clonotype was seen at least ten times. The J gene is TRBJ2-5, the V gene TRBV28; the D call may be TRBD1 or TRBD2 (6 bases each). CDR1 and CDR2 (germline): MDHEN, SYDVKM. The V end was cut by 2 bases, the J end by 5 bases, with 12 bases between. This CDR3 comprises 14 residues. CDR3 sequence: CASSLMGAGETQYF. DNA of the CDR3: TGTGCCAGCAGTTTAATGGGGGCGGGGGAGACCCAGTACTTC.